This T cell receptor beta chain was captured in a study of T cell responses to AZD1222 COVID-19 vaccine. Findings and limits, study-wide: In the spike-specific TCR repertoire, nearly half reportedly target unmutated variant regions. It should be noted that donors were predominantly white British and more often female, and clonal diversity was possibly underestimated. Spike-wide coverage was observed for vaccine-associated CD4 TCRs, with dominant responses at 160-218 and 743-854.

With regard to this clone: What it binds is not known.

TCRdb's copy holds only in-frame clones and misses some; the assay was immunoSEQ multiplex PCR. The table shows about 140,000 clones, with around 92% occurring only once. This receptor was identified in an adult who received the AZD1222 COVID-19 vaccine. Sequenced material: peripheral blood, taken 28 days after the second AZD1222 dose.

DNA of the CDR3: TGTGCCAGCAGTTACTCGACTCAACTCAACTCCTACGAGCAGTACTTC. This gives the protein CASSYSTQLNSYEQYF. The rearrangement links TRBV6-5 to TRBJ2-7; D gene ambiguous. V was cut by 0 bases and J by 0 bases, with 12 bases left in between. CDR3 length: 16 amino acids. The germline CDR1 and CDR2 sequences are MNHEY and SVGAGI.